This TCR beta chain derives from a study of T cell responses to AZD1222 COVID-19 vaccine. Per germline, CDR1 LNHDA and CDR2 SQIVND (reference sequence). The CDR3 runs 15 residues. With 5 bases removed from V and 11 bases from J, the gap between germline ends came to 24 bases. Notes on the study in general: After the peak T cell response, and only then, were repertoires sampled. Rises in breadth and depth of Spike-specific TCRs came after two AZD1222 doses. Seropositive status at baseline applied to only five or six AZD1222 recipients.

Sequenced by immunoSEQ multiplex PCR; TCRdb stores in-frame clones only, minus some. In the table there are roughly 140,000 clones, around 94% of which are singletons. As concerns this clone: The antigen remains unidentified.

The chain uses TRBV19 and TRBJ1-1; a possible D gene is TRBD1 (6 bases). The sample was peripheral blood, taken 28 days after the second AZD1222 dose. The receptor comes from an adult who received the AZD1222 COVID-19 vaccine. Here the CDR3 reads CASSYNIGGRADAFF. Here the CDR3 DNA reads TGTGCCAGTAGTTACAATATTGGGGGGCGCGCGGATGCTTTCTTT.